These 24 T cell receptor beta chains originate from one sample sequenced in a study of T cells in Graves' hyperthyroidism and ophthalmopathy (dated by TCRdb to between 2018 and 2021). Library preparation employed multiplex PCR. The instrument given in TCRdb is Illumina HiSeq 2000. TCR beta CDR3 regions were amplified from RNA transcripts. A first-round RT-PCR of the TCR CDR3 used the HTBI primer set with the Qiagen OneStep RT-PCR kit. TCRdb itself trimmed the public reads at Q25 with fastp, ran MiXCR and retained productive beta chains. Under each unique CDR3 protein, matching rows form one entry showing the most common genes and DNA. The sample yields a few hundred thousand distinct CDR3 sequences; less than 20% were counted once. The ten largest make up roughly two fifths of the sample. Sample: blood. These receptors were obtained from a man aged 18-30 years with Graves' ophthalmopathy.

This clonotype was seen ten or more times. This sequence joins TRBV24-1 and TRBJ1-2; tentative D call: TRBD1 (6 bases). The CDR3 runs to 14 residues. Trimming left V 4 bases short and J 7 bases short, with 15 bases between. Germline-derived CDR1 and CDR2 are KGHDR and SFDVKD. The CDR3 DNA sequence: TGTGCCACCAGTGACCGGACAGCATTGGTTGGCTACACCTTC. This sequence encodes CATSDRTALVGYTF.

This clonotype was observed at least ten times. The CDR3 sequence: CASSYSGTSNQPQHF. CDR3 DNA: TGTGCCAGCAGCTACTCTGGAACTAGCAATCAGCCCCAGCATTTT. The chain joins TRBV5-6 to TRBJ1-5, with D uncertain. This CDR3 is 15 amino acids long. CDR1 SGHDT and CDR2 YYEEEE come from the germline V gene. With 3 bases removed from V and 0 bases from J, the gap between germline ends came to 10 bases.

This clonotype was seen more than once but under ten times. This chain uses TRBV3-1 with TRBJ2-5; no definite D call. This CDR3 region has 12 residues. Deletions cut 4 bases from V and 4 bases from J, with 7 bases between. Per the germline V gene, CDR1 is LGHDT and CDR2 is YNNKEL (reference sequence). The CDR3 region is CASSPKAETQYF. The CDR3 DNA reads TGTGCCAGCAGCCCCAAGGCAGAGACCCAGTACTTC.

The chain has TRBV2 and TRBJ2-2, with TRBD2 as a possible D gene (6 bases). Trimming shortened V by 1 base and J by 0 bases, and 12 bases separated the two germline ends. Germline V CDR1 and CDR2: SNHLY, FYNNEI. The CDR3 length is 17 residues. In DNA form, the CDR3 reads TGTGCCAGCAGTGAAGGGGTTGGCGGGGCGAACACCGGGGAGCTGTTTTTT. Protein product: CASSEGVGGANTGELFF. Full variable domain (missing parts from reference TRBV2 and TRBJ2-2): EPEVTQTPSHQVTQMGQEVILRCVPISNHLYFYWYRQILGQKVEFLVSFYNNEISEKSEIFDDQFSVERPDGSNFTLKIRSTKLEDSAMYFCASSEGVGGANTGELFFGEGSRLTVL.

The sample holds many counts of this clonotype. DNA of the CDR3: TGCGCCAGCAGCTTAAACCGGGACAGGGTGAAGGACGAGCAGTACTTC. This codes for CASSLNRDRVKDEQYF. V usage is TRBV5-1 and J usage is TRBJ2-7; 9 bases align to TRBD1. Germline V gene sequence: CDR1 SGHRS, CDR2 YFSETQ. The CDR3 has 16 residues. Trimming took 2 bases from V and 5 from J; bases not matched to a gene: 11. The full variable domain, completed using reference TRBV5-1 and TRBJ2-7, is KAGVTQTPRYLIKTRGQQVTLSCSPISGHRSVSWYQQTPGQGLQFLFEYFSETQRNKGNFPGRFSGRQFSNSRSEMNVSTLELGDSALYLCASSLNRDRVKDEQYFGPGTRLTVT.

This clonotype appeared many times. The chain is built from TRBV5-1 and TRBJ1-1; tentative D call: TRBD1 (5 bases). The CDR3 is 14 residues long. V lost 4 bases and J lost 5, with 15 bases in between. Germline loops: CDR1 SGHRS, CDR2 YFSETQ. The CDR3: CASSLGGGVTEAFF. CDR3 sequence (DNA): TGCGCCAGCAGCCTCGGGGGGGGTGTAACTGAAGCTTTCTTT.

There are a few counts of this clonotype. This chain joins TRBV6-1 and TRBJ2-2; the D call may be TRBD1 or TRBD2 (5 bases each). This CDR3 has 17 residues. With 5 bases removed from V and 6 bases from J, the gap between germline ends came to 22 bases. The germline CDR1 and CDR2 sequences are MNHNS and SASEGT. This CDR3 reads CASSTPGASHSSGELFF. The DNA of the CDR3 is TGTGCCAGCAGTACCCCCGGGGCGTCCCATTCCTCCGGGGAGCTGTTTTTT.

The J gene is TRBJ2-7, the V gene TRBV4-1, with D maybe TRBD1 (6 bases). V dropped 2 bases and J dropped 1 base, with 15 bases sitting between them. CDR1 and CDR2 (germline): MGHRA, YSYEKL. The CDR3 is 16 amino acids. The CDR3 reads CASSQRPQGSSYEQYF. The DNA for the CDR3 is TGCGCCAGCAGCCAAAGGCCCCAGGGGTCATCCTACGAGCAGTACTTC.

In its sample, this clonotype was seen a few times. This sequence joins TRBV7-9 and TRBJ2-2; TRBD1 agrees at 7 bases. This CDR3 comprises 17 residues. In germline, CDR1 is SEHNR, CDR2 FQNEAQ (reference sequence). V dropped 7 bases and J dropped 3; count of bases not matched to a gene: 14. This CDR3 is CASTALFGQGDTGELFF. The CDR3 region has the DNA TGTGCCAGCACTGCCCTTTTTGGGCAGGGGGACACCGGGGAGCTGTTTTTT.

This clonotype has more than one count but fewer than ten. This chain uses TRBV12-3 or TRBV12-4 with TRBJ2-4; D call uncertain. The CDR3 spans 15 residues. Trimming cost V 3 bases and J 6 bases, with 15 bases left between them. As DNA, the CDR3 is TGTGCCAGCAGTTTCTATCCCACCGAAGGAAACATTCAGTACTTC. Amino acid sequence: CASSFYPTEGNIQYF.

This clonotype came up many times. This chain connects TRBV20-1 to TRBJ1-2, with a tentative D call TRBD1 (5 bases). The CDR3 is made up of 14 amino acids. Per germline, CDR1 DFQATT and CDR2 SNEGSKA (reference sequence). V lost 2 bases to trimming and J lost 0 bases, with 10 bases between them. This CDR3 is CSARKGTTNYGYTF. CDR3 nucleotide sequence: TGCAGTGCTAGAAAGGGGACGACTAACTATGGCTACACCTTC.

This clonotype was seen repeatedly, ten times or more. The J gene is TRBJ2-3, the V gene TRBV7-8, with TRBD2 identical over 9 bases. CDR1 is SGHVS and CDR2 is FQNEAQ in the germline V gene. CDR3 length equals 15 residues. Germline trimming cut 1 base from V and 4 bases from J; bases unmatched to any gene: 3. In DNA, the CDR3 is TGTGCCAGCAGCTTAGTAGCGGGGGCCGCAGATACGCAGTATTTT. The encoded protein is CASSLVAGAADTQYF.

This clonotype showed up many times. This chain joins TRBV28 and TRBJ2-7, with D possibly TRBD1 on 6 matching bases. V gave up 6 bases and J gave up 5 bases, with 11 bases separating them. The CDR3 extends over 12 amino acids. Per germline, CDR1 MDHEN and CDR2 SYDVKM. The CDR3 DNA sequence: TGTGCCAGCAGCCCGGACAGCCACGAGCAGTACTTC. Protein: CASSPDSHEQYF.

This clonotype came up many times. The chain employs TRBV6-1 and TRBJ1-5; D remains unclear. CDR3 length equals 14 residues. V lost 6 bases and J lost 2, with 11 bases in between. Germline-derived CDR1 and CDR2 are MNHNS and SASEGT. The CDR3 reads CASRARGGNQPQHF. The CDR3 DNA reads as TGTGCCAGCAGAGCCCGGGGTGGCAATCAGCCCCAGCATTTT.

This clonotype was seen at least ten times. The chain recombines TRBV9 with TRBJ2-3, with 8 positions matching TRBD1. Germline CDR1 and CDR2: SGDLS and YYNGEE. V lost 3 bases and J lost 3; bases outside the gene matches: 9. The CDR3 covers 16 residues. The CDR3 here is CASSAQGAPVTDTQYF. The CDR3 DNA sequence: TGTGCCAGCAGCGCCCAGGGGGCGCCGGTAACAGATACGCAGTATTTT.

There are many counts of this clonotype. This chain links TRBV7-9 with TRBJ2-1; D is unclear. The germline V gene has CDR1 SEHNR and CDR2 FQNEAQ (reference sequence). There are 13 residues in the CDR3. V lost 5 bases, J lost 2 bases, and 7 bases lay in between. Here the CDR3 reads CASSPPAYNEQFF. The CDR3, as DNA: TGTGCCAGCAGCCCGCCCGCCTACAATGAGCAGTTCTTC.

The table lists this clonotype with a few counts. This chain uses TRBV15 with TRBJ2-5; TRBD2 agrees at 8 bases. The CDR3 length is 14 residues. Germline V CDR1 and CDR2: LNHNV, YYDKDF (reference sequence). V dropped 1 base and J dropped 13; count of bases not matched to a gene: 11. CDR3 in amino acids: CATSRGGSGETAYF. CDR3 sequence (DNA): TGTGCCACCAGCAGAGGTGGTAGCGGGGAAACCGCGTACTTC.

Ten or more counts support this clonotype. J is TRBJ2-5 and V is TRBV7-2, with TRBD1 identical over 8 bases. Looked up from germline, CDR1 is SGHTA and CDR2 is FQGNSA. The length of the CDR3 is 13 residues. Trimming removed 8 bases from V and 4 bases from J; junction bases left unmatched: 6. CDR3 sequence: CASGQGKGETQYF. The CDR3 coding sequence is TGTGCCAGCGGACAGGGAAAGGGAGAGACCCAGTACTTC.

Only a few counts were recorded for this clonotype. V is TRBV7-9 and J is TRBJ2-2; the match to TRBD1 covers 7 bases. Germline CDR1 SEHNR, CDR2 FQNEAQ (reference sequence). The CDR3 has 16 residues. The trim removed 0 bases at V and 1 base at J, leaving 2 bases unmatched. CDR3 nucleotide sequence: TGTGCCAGCAGCTTAGCAACAGGGGTGAACACCGGGGAGCTGTTTTTT. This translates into CASSLATGVNTGELFF.

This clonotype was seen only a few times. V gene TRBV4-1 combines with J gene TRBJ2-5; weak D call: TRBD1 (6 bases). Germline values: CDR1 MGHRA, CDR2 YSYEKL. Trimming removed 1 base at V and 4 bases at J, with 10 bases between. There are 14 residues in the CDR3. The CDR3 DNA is TGCGCCAGCAGCCAAGTCGGGACACTAGAGACCCAGTACTTC. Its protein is CASSQVGTLETQYF.

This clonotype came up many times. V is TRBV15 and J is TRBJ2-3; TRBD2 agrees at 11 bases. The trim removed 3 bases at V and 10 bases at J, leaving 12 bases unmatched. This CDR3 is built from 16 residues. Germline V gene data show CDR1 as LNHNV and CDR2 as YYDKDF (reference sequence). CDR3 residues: CATSSWFSGGGEAQYF. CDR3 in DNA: TGTGCCACCAGCAGCTGGTTTAGCGGGGGGGGAGAAGCGCAGTATTTT.

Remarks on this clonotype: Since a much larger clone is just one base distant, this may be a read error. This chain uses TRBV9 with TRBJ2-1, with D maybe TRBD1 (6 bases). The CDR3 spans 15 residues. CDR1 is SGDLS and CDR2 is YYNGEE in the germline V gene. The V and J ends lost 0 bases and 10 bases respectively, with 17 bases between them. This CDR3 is CASSVAGQGMYEQFF. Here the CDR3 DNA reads TGTGCCAGCAGCGTAGCGGGGCAGGGGATGTACGAGCAGTTCTTC.

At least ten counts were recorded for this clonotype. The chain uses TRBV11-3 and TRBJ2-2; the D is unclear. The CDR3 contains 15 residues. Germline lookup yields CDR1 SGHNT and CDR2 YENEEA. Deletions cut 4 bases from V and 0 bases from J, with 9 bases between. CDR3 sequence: CASSSTVSNTGELFF. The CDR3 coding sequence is TGTGCCAGCAGCTCCACAGTTTCGAACACCGGGGAGCTGTTTTTT.

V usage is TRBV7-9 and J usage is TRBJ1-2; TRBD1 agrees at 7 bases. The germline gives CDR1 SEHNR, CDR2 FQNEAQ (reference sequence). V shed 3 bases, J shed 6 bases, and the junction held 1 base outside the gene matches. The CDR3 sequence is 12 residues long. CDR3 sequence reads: CASSFDRDGYTF. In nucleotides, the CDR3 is TGTGCCAGCAGCTTTGACAGGGATGGCTACACCTTC.